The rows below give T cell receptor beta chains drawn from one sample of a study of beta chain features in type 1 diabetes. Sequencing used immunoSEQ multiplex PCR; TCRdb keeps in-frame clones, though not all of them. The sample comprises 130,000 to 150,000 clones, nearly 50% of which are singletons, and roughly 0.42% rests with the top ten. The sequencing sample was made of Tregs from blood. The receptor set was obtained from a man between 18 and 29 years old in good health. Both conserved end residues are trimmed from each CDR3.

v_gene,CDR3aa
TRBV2,ASTLIPGTSGNEQF
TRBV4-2,ASSQDFGTGELF
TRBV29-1,SGTEDEKLF
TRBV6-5,ASSSGFYEQY
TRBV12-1,ASSCPFPRGTPEAF
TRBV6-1,ASSERTAVYGYT
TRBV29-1,SVEQAGARGQETQY
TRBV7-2,ASSRNTGYRRDYGYT
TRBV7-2,ASSLASSRHEQY
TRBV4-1,ASSRNGQGGTDTQY
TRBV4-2,ASSPTDRVSSYT
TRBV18,ASSPLVNTEAF
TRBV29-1,SVRDLDQPQH
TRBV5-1,ASSLRGKVQF
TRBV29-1,SGRQGIYEQY
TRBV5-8,ASSFPGTGITDTQY
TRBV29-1,SVEEGGAHNEQF
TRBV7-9,ASSLHRGQETQY
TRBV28,ASSKPGLAGLYQETQY
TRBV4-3,ASSQDLRGHEQF
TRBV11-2,ASSARQGGEAF
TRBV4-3,ASSPGMGQEKKQY
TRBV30,AWSFRTGNTIY
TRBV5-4,ASSGTGVSGNTIY
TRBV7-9,ASSSPGLAGNEQY
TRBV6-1,ASSEQFYGYT
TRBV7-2,ASSRGLAVYQETQY
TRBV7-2,ASAKRGVLVNEQY
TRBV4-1,ASSQDRRGGNEQF
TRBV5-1,ASSSAPGLAGQEQY
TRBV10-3,ATQGNTGELF
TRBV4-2,ASSQVTSGFDTQY
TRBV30,AWSVFGLADTQY
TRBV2,ASGDYIYEQF
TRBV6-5,ASSYSRTGVPPQH
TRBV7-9,ASSSSTGFQPQH
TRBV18,ASSPLAGVYNEQF
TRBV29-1,SGGGRIQETQY
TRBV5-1,ASSRQGWYEQY
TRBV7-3,ASSLTGTEDEQY
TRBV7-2,ASSTGVNTEAF
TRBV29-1,SVALAGGSLEQF
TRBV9,ASSASGTSYEQY
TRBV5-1,ASSTGSSGGIDTQY
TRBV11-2,ASSLFWGTGAIYEQY
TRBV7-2,ASSPGTVNEQY
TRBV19,ASTPGHLSNQPQH
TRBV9,ASSVSTSGYPNEQF
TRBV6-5,ASSEIRGTGELF